The clone carrying this T cell receptor beta chain came up once. This record belongs to a study of blood T cell repertoires in COVID-19. V was trimmed by 4 bases and J by 7 bases, leaving 15 bases between them. The CDR3 has 14 residues. Germline CDR1 SEHNR, CDR2 FQNEAQ (reference sequence). In the original workflow: Counts of nucleated cells, estimated from reference gene primer amplification, were obtained. Sequencing used immunoSEQ multiplex PCR; TCRdb keeps in-frame clones, though not all of them. That table supplies the V and J calls and clone size; D and trimming were determined from the DNA. The data hold about 250,000 clones, with over 70% observed a single time.

The TCR originated in a woman older than 75 with acute or convalescent COVID-19. V is TRBV7-9 and J is TRBJ2-3; TRBD2 might be the D (5 bases). The sequenced sample consisted of peripheral blood. For the CDR3, the DNA is TGTGCCAGCAGCTCCCCGAGGGAGATGAATACGCAGTATTTT. Its protein product is CASSSPREMNTQYF.